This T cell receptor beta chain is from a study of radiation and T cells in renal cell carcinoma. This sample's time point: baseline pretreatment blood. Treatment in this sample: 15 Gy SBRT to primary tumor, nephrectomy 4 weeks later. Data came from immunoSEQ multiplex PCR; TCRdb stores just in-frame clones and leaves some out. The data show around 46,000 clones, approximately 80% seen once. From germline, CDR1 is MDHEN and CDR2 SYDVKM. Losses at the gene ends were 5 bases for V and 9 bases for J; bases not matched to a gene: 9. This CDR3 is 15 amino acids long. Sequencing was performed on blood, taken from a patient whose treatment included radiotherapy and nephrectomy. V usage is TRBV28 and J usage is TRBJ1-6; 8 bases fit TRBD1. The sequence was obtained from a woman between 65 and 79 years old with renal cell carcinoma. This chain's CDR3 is CASSGTGTGVSPLHF. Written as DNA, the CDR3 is TGTGCCAGCAGTGGTACCGGGACAGGAGTTTCACCCCTCCACTTT.